This section outlines one TCR beta chain sequence together with its context. The antigen is not known. PCR employed 60 Vbeta and 13 Jbeta primers. Method: immunoSEQ multiplex PCR; TCRdb's copy keeps in-frame clones and lacks some. The table has about 130,000 clones, 65% to 85% seen once; the top ten hold approximately 1.8%. This sample is drawn from a study of cytomegalovirus exposure and HLA in healthy donors. Likely unrecorded immune exposures existed in these nominally healthy donors. Per germline, CDR1 SGHRS and CDR2 YFSETQ. The CDR3 totals 15 residues. V was shortened by 1 base and J by 3 bases, with 14 bases between the two germline ends. Study-level findings and limits: The authors later linked a missense DCLRE1C variant to TCR beta V- and J-gene trimming. Researchers catalogued approximately 160 TCR beta chains as cytomegalovirus-associated. Some V segments (TRBV6-2 and TRBV6-3 among them) were excluded as indistinguishable.

This sequence originates from a woman in her 40s in good health and CMV-seronegative. Material for sequencing was PBMCs. This chain links TRBV5-1 with TRBJ2-7, with D possibly TRBD2 on 6 matching bases. The CDR3 loop reads CASSLRAGQLYEQYF. CDR3 nucleotides: TGCGCCAGCAGCTTGAGGGCGGGGCAACTCTACGAGCAGTACTTC.